This entry describes one T cell receptor (beta chain). What it recognizes is unknown. Germline loops: CDR1 ENHRY, CDR2 SYGVKD. The CDR3 has 15 residues. V lost 4 bases to trimming and J lost 2 bases; unmatched junction nucleotides: 2. The entry originates in a study of STAT5B mutations in CD4+ large granular lymphocyte leukemia. Study background: Healthy donors showed HLA-associated enrichment of the CDR3 'QG' motif. General study findings and limits: Patient CD4-sorted repertoires stayed more clonal than healthy ones after leukemic-clone removal. The CD4+ versus CD8+ T-LGLL clonality difference may reflect limited sample size. 8/27 top patient clones versus 2/35 control clones were TRBV06-family.

Sequencing used immunoSEQ multiplex PCR; TCRdb keeps in-frame clones, though not all of them. Altogether tens of thousands of clones are present, more than 60% being singletons, with the ten largest covering around 0.57%. The V gene is TRBV10-3, the J gene TRBJ2-3; 11 nucleotides align to TRBD2. The sequence derives from a human donor in good health. Sequencing used CD4+ T cells from blood buffy coats. The CDR3 nucleotides read TGTGCCATCAGTGGGGGACTAGCGGCCACAGATACGCAGTATTTT. Translation gives CAISGGLAATDTQYF.